This T cell receptor (beta chain) was sequenced for a study of monozygotic twins with inflammatory bowel disease. Each of the TCR libraries took roughly 3,700 ng of total RNA. No DNA is given; TCRdb re-called the 5' RACE reads and lists each CDR3 protein once. The repertoire table contains approximately 340,000 distinct CDR3 sequences. This CDR3 is built from 16 residues. Germline V gene lookup returns CDR1 DFQATT and CDR2 SNEGSKA (reference sequence). The chain joins TRBV20-1 to TRBJ2-2; there is no DNA to check the TCRdb D call of TRBD1. The specimen was blood. The TCR sequence derives from a human donor with ulcerative colitis or Crohn's disease, or a healthy co-twin of an affected twin (not recorded which). CDR3 in amino acids: CSARAGTGSISGELFF.